One sample yielded the 2 T cell receptor beta chains listed below, sequenced in a study of Tregs in tolerant kidney transplant recipients. Profiling relied on immunoSEQ multiplex PCR, and the TCRdb table lists in-frame clones only, not all of them. The sample consists of 80,000 or so clones, 90% to 95% of them appearing once. Recipients received nonmyeloablative bone marrow transplants from related graft donors, with transient mixed chimerism. The sequencing here drew on CD4+ T cells from blood (PBMCs), taken 24 months after the transplant. The source of these receptors is a human patient who received a combined kidney and bone marrow transplant. The T cells may partly be graft donor cells.

V usage is TRBV5-1 and J usage is TRBJ1-3, with D perhaps matching TRBD1 (6 bases). V was trimmed by 4 bases and J by 3 bases, leaving 17 bases between them. Germline values: CDR1 SGHRS, CDR2 YFSETQ. The CDR3 is 16 residues long. CDR3 region: CASSLALGGLGNTIYF. The CDR3 DNA sequence: TGCGCCAGCAGCCTCGCCCTCGGGGGGCTTGGAAACACCATATATTTT.

This chain joins TRBV21-1 and TRBJ1-6; TRBD1, as called in the table, went unchecked against the DNA. TRBV21-1 is termed a pseudogene. This CDR3 has 15 residues. This CDR3 reads CASNPGTVFSSPLHF. CDR3 DNA: TGTGCCAGCAACCCCGGGACAGTGTTTAGTTCACCCCTCCACTTT.